This T cell receptor beta chain comes out of a study of T cell changes during pregnancy in multiple sclerosis. V was clipped by 10 bases and J by 6 bases, with 19 bases between them. The CDR3 totals 14 residues. Germline assignment: CDR1 MDHEN and CDR2 SYDVKM. The method was immunoSEQ multiplex PCR; TCRdb's version includes in-frame clones alone and lacks a portion of them. The sample consists of about 130,000 clones, 95% to 98% of them appearing once. The chain carries TRBV28 and TRBJ1-5; D may be TRBD1 (5 bases). This TCR derives from a female donor with multiple sclerosis, enrolled in a pregnancy study. This material consisted of peripheral blood, taken after pregnancy. The CDR3 coding sequence is TGTGCCACCTCCGGGGGGGGAGGGACTCAGCCCCAGCATTTT. This sequence encodes CATSGGGGTQPQHF.